Following are 5 T cell receptor beta chains from one sample sequenced in a study of control samples from healthy donors and cancer patients. TCRdb's table, derived via immunoSEQ multiplex PCR, lists solely in-frame clones and lacks some. The sample contains 400,000 to 500,000 clones, approximately 92% of which appear only once. Sequenced sample: PBMCs. Receptor source: a man aged 35 to 55 with head and neck cancer.

The rearrangement links TRBV5-1 to TRBJ1-1, with D uncertain. This CDR3 is built from 12 residues. Per germline, CDR1 SGHRS and CDR2 YFSETQ. V lost 4 bases and J lost 7, with 11 bases in between. The CDR3 DNA follows: TGCGCCAGCAGCCTACCGGCCCTTGAAGCTTTCTTT. This gives the protein CASSLPALEAFF.

The chain combines TRBV3-1 (or the pseudogene TRBV3-2) with TRBJ2-1; D gene uncertain. The CDR3 runs 14 residues. V was shortened by 0 bases and J by 4 bases, with 7 bases between the two germline ends. Germline assignment: CDR1 LGHDT and CDR2 YNNKEL (reference sequence). The CDR3 DNA is TGTGCCAGCAGCCAAGATCAGCCATACAATGAGCAGTTCTTC. It translates to CASSQDQPYNEQFF.

The chain carries TRBV5-6 and TRBJ2-6; D call uncertain. Trimming removed 2 bases at V and 4 bases at J, with 7 bases between. Germline assignment: CDR1 SGHDT and CDR2 YYEEEE. The CDR3 runs to 14 residues. The CDR3: CASSFPTGANVLTF. CDR3 nucleotide sequence: TGTGCCAGCAGCTTTCCCACCGGGGCCAACGTCCTGACTTTC.

About this clone itself: Within the sample, other DNA sequences also encode this same CDR3. V is TRBV19 and J is TRBJ1-5, with D unresolved. Germline V CDR1 and CDR2: LNHDA, SQIVND (reference sequence). The CDR3 covers 13 residues. The ends were cut back, 0 bases at V and 2 bases at J, with 2 bases in the middle. The CDR3 DNA is TGTGCCAGTAGTATAGATGGCAATCAGCCCCAGCATTTT. This codes for CASSIDGNQPQHF.

The sample holds a few counts of this clone. V gene TRBV27 combines with J gene TRBJ2-5, with no clear D. Germline CDR1 MNHEY, CDR2 SMNVEV (reference sequence). Between the trimmed V and J ends, which lost 2 bases and 0 bases, there was a span of 1 base. The CDR3 consists of 12 residues. DNA of the CDR3: TGTGCCAGCAGTTTAGACCAAGAGACCCAGTACTTC. Protein product: CASSLDQETQYF.